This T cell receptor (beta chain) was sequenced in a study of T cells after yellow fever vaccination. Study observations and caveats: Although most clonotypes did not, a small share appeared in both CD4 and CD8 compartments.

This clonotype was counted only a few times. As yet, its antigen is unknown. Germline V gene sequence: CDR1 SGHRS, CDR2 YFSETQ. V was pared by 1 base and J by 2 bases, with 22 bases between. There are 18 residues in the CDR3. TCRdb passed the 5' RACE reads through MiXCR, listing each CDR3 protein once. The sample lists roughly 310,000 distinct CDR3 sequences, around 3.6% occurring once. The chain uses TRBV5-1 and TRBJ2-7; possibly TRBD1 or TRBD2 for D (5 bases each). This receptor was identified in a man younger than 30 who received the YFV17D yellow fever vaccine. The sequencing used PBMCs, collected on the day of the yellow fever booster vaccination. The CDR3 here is CASSLYTGTVNFAYEQYF. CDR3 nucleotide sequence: TGCGCCAGCAGCTTGTACACCGGGACGGTAAATTTCGCCTACGAGCAGTACTTC.